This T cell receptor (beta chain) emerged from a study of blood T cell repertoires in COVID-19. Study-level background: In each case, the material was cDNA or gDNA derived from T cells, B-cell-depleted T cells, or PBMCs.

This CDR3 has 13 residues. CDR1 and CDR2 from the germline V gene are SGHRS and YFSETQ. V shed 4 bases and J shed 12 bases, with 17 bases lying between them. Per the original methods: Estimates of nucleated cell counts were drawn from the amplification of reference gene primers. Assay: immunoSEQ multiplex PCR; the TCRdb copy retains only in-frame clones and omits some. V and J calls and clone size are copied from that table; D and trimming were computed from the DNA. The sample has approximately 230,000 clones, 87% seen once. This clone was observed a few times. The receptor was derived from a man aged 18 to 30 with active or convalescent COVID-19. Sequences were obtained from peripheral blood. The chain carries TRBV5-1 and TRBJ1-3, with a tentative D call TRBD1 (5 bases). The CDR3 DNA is TGCGCCAGCAGCGGGGGAGGTAGTCTCAGCATATATTTT. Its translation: CASSGGGSLSIYF.